Listed below are T cell receptor beta chains from one sample, sequenced in a study of T cell repertoires in cytomegalovirus infection. TCRdb re-derived calls from the reads in MiXCR, one entry per CDR3 protein. The repertoire has some 680,000 distinct CDR3 sequences, 35% of them found once; the top ten carry 2.8%. The sample taken for sequencing was PBMCs. Every receptor here comes from a human donor in good health (CMV status not recorded). Some clones in this sample may be carry-over from other donors' samples. Both conserved end residues are part of each CDR3.

v_call	cdr3_length	j_call	cdr3_aa
TRBV28	16	TRBJ2-5	CASSPTEIGGAGTQYF
TRBV10-3	14	TRBJ2-3	CAISLTGGTDTQYF
TRBV28	15	TRBJ2-2	CATRTGTSFTGELFF
TRBV5-4	14	TRBJ2-1	CASSLPGEYNEQFF
TRBV28	18	TRBJ2-3	CASSTAWDGTNSTDTQYF
TRBV7-9	15	TRBJ2-7	CASSLKSLATYEQYF
TRBV7-2	13	TRBJ2-3	CASSPQGSDTQYF
TRBV27	20	TRBJ1-1	CASSRDRGIRTGGEDTEAFF
TRBV7-2	14	TRBJ1-2	CVSSLESGEYGYTF
TRBV29-1	14	TRBJ2-6	CSAGGGPGANVLTF
TRBV19	14	TRBJ1-5	CASSIGHGNQPQHF
TRBV6-1	17	TRBJ2-2	CASSEAPAVANTGELFF
TRBV7-1	14	TRBJ2-4	CASSHGPIAYIQYF
TRBV7-3	17	TRBJ2-7	CASSLAPSIGGPYEQYF
TRBV4-1	14	TRBJ2-7	CASSQVSRAYEQYF
TRBV28	13	TRBJ1-4	CASRSGTSGKLFF
TRBV19	13	TRBJ2-3	CASSPYSTDTQYF
TRBV7-6	15	TRBJ2-3	CASSTGDRVGDTQYF
TRBV11-2	18	TRBJ2-2	CASSHEWNGGKYTGELFF
TRBV29-1	14	TRBJ2-3	CSVESSGETDTQYF
TRBV29-1	13	TRBJ2-5	CSVVWDAYETQYF
TRBV11-1	15	TRBJ2-5	CASSSRQGAVETQYF
TRBV7-8	17	TRBJ1-5	CASSPRLGGRGGQPQHF
TRBV7-9	15	TRBJ2-1	CASRGLSGGHNEQFF
TRBV28	15	TRBJ2-7	CASSATGEGSYEQYF
TRBV19	15	TRBJ1-2	CASSTQTATNYGYTF
TRBV5-1	16	TRBJ1-1	CASSSRQGVTNTEAFF
TRBV2	14	TRBJ1-2	CASGGKDGNYGYTF
TRBV12-3/TRBV12-4	15	TRBJ2-7	CASSSYPGRNYEQYF
TRBV19	15	TRBJ2-7	CVSAASDYSANEQYF
TRBV19	13	TRBJ1-5	CASTPEWDQPQHF
TRBV29-1	15	TRBJ2-6	CSVSSREVGANVLTF
TRBV19	17	TRBJ2-1	CASTYGPGRVSYNEQFF
TRBV14	14	TRBJ1-6	CASSQVGPTSPLHF
TRBV5-6	15	TRBJ2-5	CASSLVPSGGETQYF
TRBV9	15	TRBJ2-1	CASSVGGASYNEQFF
TRBV5-1	14	TRBJ2-7	CASSLAGSYGEQYF
TRBV7-8	17	TRBJ2-1	CASSLTRDRSSYNEQFF
TRBV7-9	15	TRBJ1-5	CASSSINTGHQPQHF
TRBV2	13	TRBJ2-7	CASLRGVTDEQYF
TRBV5-3	17	TRBJ2-2	CASSFKIGGMDTGELFF
TRBV20-1	17	TRBJ2-6	CSARPGQGGAGANVLTF
TRBV20-1	12	TRBJ1-1	CSAQEGNTEAFF
TRBV20-1	16	TRBJ2-3	CSARSSGGAATDTQYF
TRBV20-1	17	TRBJ2-5	CSARDQRSGRARETQYF
TRBV28	13	TRBJ1-2	CASSRTGGDGYTF
TRBV5-1	16	TRBJ2-5	CASSAPTGQGVETQYF
TRBV6-5	19	TRBJ2-2	CASSYSGLTSGSSTGELFF